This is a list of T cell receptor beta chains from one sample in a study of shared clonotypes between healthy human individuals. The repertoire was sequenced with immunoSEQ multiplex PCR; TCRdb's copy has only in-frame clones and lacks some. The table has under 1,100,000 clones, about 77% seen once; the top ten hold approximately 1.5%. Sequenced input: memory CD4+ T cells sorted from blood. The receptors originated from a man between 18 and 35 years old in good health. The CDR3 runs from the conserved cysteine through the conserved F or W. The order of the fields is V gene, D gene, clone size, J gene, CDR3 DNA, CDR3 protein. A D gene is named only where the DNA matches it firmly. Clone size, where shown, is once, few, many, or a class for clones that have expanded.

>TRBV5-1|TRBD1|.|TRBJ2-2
TGCGCCAGCAGCTTGGAAGACAGGGGCGGGTCCGGGGAGCTGTTTTTT
CASSLEDRGGSGELFF
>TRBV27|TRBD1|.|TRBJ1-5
TGTGCCAGCAGTCCCGGACAGGGAAACAATCAGCCCCAGCATTTT
CASSPGQGNNQPQHF
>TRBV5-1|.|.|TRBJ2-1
TGCGCCAGCAGCTTTGGGGGAGTCCAGCGTGAGCAGTTCTTC
CASSFGGVQREQFF
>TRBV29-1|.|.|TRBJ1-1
TGCAGCGTGTCAGTGACAATGAACACTGAAGCTTTCTTT
CSVSVTMNTEAFF
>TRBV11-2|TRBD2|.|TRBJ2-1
TGTGCCAGCAGCCAGTCGCGGGAGCATACGAATGAGCAGTTCTTC
CASSQSREHTNEQFF
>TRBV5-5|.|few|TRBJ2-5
TGTGCCAGCAGCTTGGAGGCGGGGTACGGGGAGACCCAGTACTTC
CASSLEAGYGETQYF
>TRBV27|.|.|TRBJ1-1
TGTGCCAGCCGTCAGGGGTACACTGAAGCTTTCTTT
CASRQGYTEAFF
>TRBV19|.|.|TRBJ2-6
TGTGCCAGTAGTATGGAGCGGACCGGGGCCAACGTCCTGACTTTC
CASSMERTGANVLTF
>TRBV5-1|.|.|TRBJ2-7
TGCGCCAGCAGGAGGCAGGCCTCCTACGAGCAGTACTTC
CASRRQASYEQYF
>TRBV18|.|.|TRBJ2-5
TGTGCCAGCTCACCACCGGCTCCTAGCCAAGAGACCCAGTACTTC
CASSPPAPSQETQYF
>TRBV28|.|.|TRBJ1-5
TGTGCCAGCGGCCTGACTGGTCAGCCCCAGCATTTT
CASGLTGQPQHF
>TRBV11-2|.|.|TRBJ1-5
TGTGCCAGCAGCCCAGGGGTGGGACAAAGTCAGCCCCAGCATTTT
CASSPGVGQSQPQHF
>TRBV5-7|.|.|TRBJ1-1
TGTGCCAGCAGCTTCCTCACGGCCAGTTCGGACACTGAAGCTTTCTTT
CASSFLTASSDTEAFF
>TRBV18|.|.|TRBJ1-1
TGTGCCAGCTCACCCAGGGAAAACACTGAAGCTTTCTTT
CASSPRENTEAFF
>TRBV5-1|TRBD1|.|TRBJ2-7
TGCGCCAGCAGCTTGTCAGGGGGTCTCGACGAGCAGTACTTC
CASSLSGGLDEQYF
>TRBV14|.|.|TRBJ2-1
TGTGCCAGCAGCCTTAGGGGTTCGGCCTACAATGAGCAGTTCTTC
CASSLRGSAYNEQFF
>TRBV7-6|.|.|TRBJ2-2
TGTGCCAGCAGCCCCGTTACCGGGGAGCTGTTTTTT
CASSPVTGELFF
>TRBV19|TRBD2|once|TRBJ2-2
TGTGCCAGTAGCCCGCAAGCGGGGGGCCGTGCCGGGGAGCTGTTTTTT
CASSPQAGGRAGELFF
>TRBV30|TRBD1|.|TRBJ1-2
TGTGCCTGGAGTTTCGCGGACAGGGTTGACAGGGGCTACACCTTC
CAWSFADRVDRGYTF
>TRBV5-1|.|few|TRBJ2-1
TGCGCCAGCAGGGCGAGAATCTCCAATGAGCAGTTCTTC
CASRARISNEQFF
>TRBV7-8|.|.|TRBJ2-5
TGTGCCAGCAGCGTCCGGAACCAGTACTTC
CASSVRNQYF
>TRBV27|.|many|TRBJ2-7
TGTGCCAGCAGTGCCCTTTCCTCAGCCAGGAACGAGCAGTACTTC
CASSALSSARNEQYF
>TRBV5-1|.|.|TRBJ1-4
TGCGCCAGCAGCTGGGGAGAAAGCAGGAATGAAAAACTGTTTTTT
CASSWGESRNEKLFF
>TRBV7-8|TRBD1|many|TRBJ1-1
TGTGCCAGCAGCTTTAGCAGGGGGACTGAAGCTTTCTTT
CASSFSRGTEAFF
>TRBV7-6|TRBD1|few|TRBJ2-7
TGTGCCAGCAGCTTAGCGGCCCAGGGGGTCGAGCAGTACTTC
CASSLAAQGVEQYF
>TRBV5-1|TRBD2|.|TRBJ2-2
TGCGCCAGCAGCTTGGTAGCGGGAGTTTCCGGGGAGCTGTTTTTT
CASSLVAGVSGELFF
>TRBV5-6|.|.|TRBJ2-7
TGTGCCAGCAGACTCGACAGGCTCAGCTCCTACGAGCAGTACTTC
CASRLDRLSSYEQYF
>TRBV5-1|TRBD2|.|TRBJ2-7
TGCGCCAGCAGCTTGGAAGCGGGGAGGGCCTCCGAGCAGTACTTC
CASSLEAGRASEQYF
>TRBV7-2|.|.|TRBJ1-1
TGTGCCAGTAGAAAACTGGGTGACTCCACTGAAGCTTTCTTT
CASRKLGDSTEAFF
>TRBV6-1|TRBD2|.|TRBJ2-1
TGTGCCAGCAGTGAAAGAGAGCGGGGGGGAATGTATGAGCAGTTCTTC
CASSERERGGMYEQFF